Below, one TCR beta chain is given with its context. The data originate from a study of blood T cell repertoires in COVID-19. Produced via immunoSEQ multiplex PCR; TCRdb's table is partial and in-frame only. The data show about 370,000 clones, 89% seen once. Participants, about 18 to 90 years old, spanned fewer than 25 US areas. Symptom resolution, clearance, or two negative PCRs marked donors in Cohort 3 as recovered. Trimming took off 2 bases at V and 5 bases at J, with 7 bases between the two ends. The CDR3 is 13 amino acids. The specimen was PBMCs or T cells enriched from blood (not recorded which). The clonotype originates from a woman in her 30s who had recovered from COVID-19. V usage is TRBV12-3 or TRBV12-4 and J usage is TRBJ2-1; no clear D gene. CDR3 DNA: TGTGCCAGCAGTTTATATGTTAACAATGAGCAGTTCTTC. Its translation is CASSLYVNNEQFF.